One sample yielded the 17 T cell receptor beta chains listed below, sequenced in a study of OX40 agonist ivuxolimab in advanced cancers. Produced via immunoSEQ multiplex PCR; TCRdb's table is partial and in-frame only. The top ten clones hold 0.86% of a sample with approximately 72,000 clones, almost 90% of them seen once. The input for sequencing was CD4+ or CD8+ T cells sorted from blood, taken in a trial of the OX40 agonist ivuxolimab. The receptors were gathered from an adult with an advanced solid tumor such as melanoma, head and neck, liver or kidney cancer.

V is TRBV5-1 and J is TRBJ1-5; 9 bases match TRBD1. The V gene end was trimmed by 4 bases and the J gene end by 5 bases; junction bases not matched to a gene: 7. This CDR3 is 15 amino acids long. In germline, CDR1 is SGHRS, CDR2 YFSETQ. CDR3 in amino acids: CASSTTGGSHQPQHF. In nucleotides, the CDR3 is TGCGCCAGCAGCACCACAGGGGGCTCGCATCAGCCCCAGCATTTT.

The CDR3 sequence: CASSLLQGAGETQYF. CDR3 coding DNA: TGCGCCAGCAGCCTCCTACAGGGGGCGGGAGAGACCCAGTACTTC. The rearrangement joins TRBV5-1 to TRBJ2-5; the match to TRBD1 covers 9 bases. Germline-derived CDR1 and CDR2 are SGHRS and YFSETQ. The CDR3 has 15 amino acids. Losses at the gene ends were 4 bases for V and 4 bases for J; bases not matched to a gene: 8.

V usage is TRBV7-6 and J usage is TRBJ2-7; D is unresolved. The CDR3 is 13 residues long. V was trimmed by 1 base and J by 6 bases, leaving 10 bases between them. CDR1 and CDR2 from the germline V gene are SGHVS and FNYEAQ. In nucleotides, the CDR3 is TGTGCCAGCAGCTTAGAACAGTCGGGCGAGCAGTACTTC. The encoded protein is CASSLEQSGEQYF.

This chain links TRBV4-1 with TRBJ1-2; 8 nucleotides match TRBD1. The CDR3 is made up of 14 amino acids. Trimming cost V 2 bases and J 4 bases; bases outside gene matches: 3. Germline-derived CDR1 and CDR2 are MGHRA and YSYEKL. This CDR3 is CASSQPQGGYGYTF. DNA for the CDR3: TGCGCCAGCAGCCAACCACAGGGGGGCTATGGCTACACCTTC.

The CDR3 here is CAISAGTSNEKLFF. In nucleotides, the CDR3 is TGTGCCATCAGCGCCGGGACCTCTAATGAAAAACTGTTTTTT. This chain links TRBV10-3 with TRBJ1-4; possible D gene TRBD1, 5 bases. The CDR3 is 14 residues long. From germline, CDR1 is ENHRY and CDR2 SYGVKD. V gave up 6 bases and J gave up 3 bases, with 11 bases separating them.

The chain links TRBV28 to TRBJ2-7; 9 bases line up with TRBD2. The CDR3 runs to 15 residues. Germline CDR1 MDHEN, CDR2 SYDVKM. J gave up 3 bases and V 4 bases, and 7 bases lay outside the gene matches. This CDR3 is CASSSGTSSFYEQYF. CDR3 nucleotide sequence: TGTGCCAGCAGTTCCGGGACTAGCAGTTTCTACGAGCAGTACTTC.

The CDR3 DNA reads as TGTGCCAGCAGTGACCGGGCCTACGAGCAGTACTTC. Encoded protein: CASSDRAYEQYF. The chain joins TRBV2 to TRBJ2-5; D not resolved. The J call is in doubt because the DNA end fits TRBJ2-7 better. Germline V gene lookup returns CDR1 SNHLY and CDR2 FYNNEI. This CDR3 region has 12 residues.

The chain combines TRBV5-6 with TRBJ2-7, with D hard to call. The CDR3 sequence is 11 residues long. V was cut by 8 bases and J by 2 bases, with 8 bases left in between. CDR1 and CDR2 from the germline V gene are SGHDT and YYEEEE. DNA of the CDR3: TGTGCCAGTTCAGGCCCCTACGAGCAGTACTTC. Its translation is CASSGPYEQYF.

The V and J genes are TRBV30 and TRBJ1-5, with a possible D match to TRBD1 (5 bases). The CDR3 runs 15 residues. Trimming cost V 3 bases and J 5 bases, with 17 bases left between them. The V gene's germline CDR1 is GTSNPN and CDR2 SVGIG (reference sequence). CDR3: CAWSRLGTTYQPQHF. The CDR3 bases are TGTGCCTGGAGCAGACTCGGGACTACTTATCAGCCCCAGCATTTT.

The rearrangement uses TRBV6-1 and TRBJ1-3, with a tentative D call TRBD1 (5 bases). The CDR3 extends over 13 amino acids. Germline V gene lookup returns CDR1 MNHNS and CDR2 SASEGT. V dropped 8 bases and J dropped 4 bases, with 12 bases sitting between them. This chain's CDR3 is CASRGTPGNTIYF. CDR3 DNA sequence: TGTGCCAGCCGTGGGACGCCCGGAAACACCATATATTTT.

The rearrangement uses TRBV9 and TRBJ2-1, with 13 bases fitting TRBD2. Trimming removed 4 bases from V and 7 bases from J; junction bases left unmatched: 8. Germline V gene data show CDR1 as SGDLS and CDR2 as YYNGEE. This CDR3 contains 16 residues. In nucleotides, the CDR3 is TGTGCCAGCAGCACTAGCGGGGGGGCCACGAGAAATGAGCAGTTCTTC. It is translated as CASSTSGGATRNEQFF.

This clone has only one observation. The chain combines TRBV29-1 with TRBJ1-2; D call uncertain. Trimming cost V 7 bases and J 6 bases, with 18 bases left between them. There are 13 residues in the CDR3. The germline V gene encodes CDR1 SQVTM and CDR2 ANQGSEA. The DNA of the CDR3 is TGCAGCGCCCCGGTCGATCGTCGGCATGGCTACACCTTC. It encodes CSAPVDRRHGYTF.

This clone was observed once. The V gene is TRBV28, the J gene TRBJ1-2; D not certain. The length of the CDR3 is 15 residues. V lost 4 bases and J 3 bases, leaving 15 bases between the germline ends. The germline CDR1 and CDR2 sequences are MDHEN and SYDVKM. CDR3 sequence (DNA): TGTGCCAGCAGTTCTACAGCAAAGGGTCACTATGGCTACACCTTC. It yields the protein CASSSTAKGHYGYTF.

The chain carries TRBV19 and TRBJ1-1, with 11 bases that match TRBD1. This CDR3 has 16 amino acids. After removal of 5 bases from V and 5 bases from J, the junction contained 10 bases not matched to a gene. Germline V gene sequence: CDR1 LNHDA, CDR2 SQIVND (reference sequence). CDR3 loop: CASSGGQGVEMTEAFF. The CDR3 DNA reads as TGTGCCAGTAGTGGGGGACAGGGGGTTGAAATGACTGAAGCTTTCTTT.

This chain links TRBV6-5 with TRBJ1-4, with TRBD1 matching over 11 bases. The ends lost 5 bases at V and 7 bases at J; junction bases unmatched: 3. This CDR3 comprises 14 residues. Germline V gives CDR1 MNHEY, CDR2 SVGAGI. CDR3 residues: CASSHGTGGEKLFF. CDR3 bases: TGTGCCAGCAGTCACGGGACAGGGGGTGAAAAACTGTTTTTT.

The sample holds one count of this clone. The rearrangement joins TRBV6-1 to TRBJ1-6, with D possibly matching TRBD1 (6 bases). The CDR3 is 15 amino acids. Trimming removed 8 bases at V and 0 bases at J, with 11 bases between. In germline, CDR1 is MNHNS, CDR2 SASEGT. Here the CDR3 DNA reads TGTGCCAGCGGGGGGCTGAGCTCCTATAATTCACCCCTCCACTTT. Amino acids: CASGGLSSYNSPLHF.

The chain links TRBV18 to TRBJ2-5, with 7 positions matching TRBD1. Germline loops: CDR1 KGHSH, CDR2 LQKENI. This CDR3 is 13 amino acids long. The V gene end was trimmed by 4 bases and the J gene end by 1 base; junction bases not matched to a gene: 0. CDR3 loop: CASSRDSQETQYF. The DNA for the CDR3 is TGTGCCAGCTCACGGGACAGCCAAGAGACCCAGTACTTC.